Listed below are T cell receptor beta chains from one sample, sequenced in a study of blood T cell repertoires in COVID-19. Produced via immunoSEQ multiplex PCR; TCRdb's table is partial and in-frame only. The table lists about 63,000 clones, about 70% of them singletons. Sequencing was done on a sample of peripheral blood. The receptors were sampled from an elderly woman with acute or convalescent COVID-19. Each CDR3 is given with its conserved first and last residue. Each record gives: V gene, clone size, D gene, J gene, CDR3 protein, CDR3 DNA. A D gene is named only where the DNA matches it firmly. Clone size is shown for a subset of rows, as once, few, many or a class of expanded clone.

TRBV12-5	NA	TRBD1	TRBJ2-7	CASGSGQGASYEQYF	TGTGCTAGTGGAAGCGGACAGGGGGCATCCTACGAGCAGTACTTC
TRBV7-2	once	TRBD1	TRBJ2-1	CASSLTGWEQFF	TGTGCCAGCAGCTTGACAGGGTGGGAGCAGTTCTTC
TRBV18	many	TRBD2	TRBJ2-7	CASSLLRLAGLYEQYF	TGTGCCAGCTCACTACTTCGACTAGCGGGGTTATACGAGCAGTACTTC
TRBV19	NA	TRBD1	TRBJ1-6	CASSAQGGQGNSPLHF	TGTGCCAGTAGTGCCCAGGGGGGACAGGGGAATTCACCCCTCCACTTT
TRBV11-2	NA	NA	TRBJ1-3	CASSFSSNSGNTIYF	TGTGCCAGCAGCTTTAGTTCGAACTCTGGAAACACCATATATTTT
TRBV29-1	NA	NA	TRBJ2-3	CSVDAGEDTQYF	TGCAGCGTTGACGCCGGAGAAGATACGCAGTATTTT
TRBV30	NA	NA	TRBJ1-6	CAWSSPGDSSLLLHF	TGTGCCTGGAGTTCTCCGGGGGACTCCAGTCTCCTCCTCCACTTT
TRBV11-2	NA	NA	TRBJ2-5	CASSLSAGEETQYF	TGTGCCAGCAGCTTGTCGGCAGGGGAAGAGACCCAGTACTTC
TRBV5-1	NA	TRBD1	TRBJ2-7	CASSLSILGQGVSYEQYF	TGCGCCAGCAGCTTGTCTATCCTGGGGCAGGGGGTGTCCTACGAGCAGTACTTC
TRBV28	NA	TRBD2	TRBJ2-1	CASTLAGTSGRNEQFF	TGTGCCAGCACCCTCGCCGGGACTAGCGGGAGAAATGAGCAGTTCTTC
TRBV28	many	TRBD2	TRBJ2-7	CASRYSGRANEQYF	TGTGCCAGCAGATATAGCGGGAGGGCAAACGAGCAGTACTTC
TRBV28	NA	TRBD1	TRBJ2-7	CASGTGTYEQYF	TGTGCCAGCGGGACAGGTACCTACGAGCAGTACTTC
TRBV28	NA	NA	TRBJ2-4	CASSFRRGWGNIQYF	TGTGCCAGCAGTTTCCGGAGGGGCTGGGGAAACATTCAGTACTTC
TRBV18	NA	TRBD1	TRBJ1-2	CASSPQGARGYTF	TGTGCCAGCTCACCACAGGGGGCGCGGGGCTACACCTTC
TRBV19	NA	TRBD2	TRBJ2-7	CASSIRLAGEEQYF	TGTGCCAGTAGTATCAGACTAGCGGGAGAGGAGCAGTACTTC
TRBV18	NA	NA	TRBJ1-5	CASSKGGSNQPQHF	TGTGCCAGCTCCAAGGGGGGGAGCAATCAGCCCCAGCATTTT
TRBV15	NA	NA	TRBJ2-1	CATSIARANEQFF	TGTGCCACCAGCATCGCGAGGGCCAATGAGCAGTTCTTC
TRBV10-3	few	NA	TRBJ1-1	CAISESQDLNTEAFF	TGTGCCATCAGTGAGTCACAGGACCTGAACACTGAAGCTTTCTTT
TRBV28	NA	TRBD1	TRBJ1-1	CASRSQTGFFTEAFF	TGTGCCAGCAGATCACAGACAGGGTTTTTCACTGAAGCTTTCTTT
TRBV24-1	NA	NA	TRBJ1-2	CATSPEGFGGYTF	TGTGCCACCAGCCCGGAGGGCTTCGGTGGCTACACCTTC
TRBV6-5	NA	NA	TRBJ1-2	CASSRGGTGYGYTF	TGTGCCAGCAGCCGTGGCGGGACCGGCTATGGCTACACCTTC
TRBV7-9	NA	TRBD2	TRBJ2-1	CASSLGRGTSPNYNEQFF	TGTGCCAGCAGCTTAGGGCGGGGGACTTCTCCTAATTACAATGAGCAGTTCTTC
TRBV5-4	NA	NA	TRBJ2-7	CASSLRGGSYEQYF	TGTGCCAGCAGCCTGAGGGGGGGCTCCTACGAGCAGTACTTC
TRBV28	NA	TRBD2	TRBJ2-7	CASSLGRENYEQYF	TGTGCCAGCAGTTTAGGGAGGGAAAACTACGAGCAGTACTTC
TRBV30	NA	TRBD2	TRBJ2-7	CAWRYGTSGSQPYEQYF	TGTGCCTGGAGATACGGGACTAGCGGGAGTCAACCCTACGAGCAGTACTTC
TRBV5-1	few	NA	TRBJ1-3	CASSLGSVGNTIYF	TGCGCCAGCAGCTTGGGGTCAGTTGGAAACACCATATATTTT
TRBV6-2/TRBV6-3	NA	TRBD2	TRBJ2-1	CASSYPFLAGAYNEQFF	TGTGCCAGCAGTTACCCGTTCCTAGCGGGAGCCTACAATGAGCAGTTCTTC
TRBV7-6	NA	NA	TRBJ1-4	CASSSPYREINEKLFF	TGTGCCAGCAGCTCACCTTACAGGGAGATAAATGAAAAACTGTTTTTT